This T cell receptor (beta chain) is drawn from a study of lymphopenia after photon versus proton radiotherapy. The method was immunoSEQ multiplex PCR; TCRdb's version includes in-frame clones alone and lacks a portion of them. The sample holds nearly 25,000 clones, 80% to 85% seen once. The CDR3 covers 13 residues. V dropped 1 base and J dropped 5 bases, with 8 bases sitting between them. Germline V lookup: CDR1 SNHLY, CDR2 FYNNEI. A few counts support this clone. Its antigen is not known. Findings and limits, study-wide: Post-nadir diversity loss with photons came from oligoclonal expansion, particularly CD8+ Temra cells. Relative stability marked proton patients; photon patients lost diversity and naive cells.

This clonotype was obtained from a woman in her 70s with pancreatic cancer. The chain uses TRBV2 and TRBJ1-2, with no clear D. Specimen: peripheral blood, collected from a patient treated with proton-based radiotherapy. The CDR3 nucleotides read TGTGCCAGCAGTGAAGAGCTCCGGTATGGCTACACCTTC. Translation: CASSEELRYGYTF.